The rows below give T cell receptor beta chains drawn from one sample of a study of blood T cell repertoires in COVID-19. Sequencing used immunoSEQ multiplex PCR; TCRdb keeps in-frame clones, though not all of them. The table has tens of thousands of clones, over 85% seen once. Sequenced material: peripheral blood. The source of these receptors is a woman aged 80 or over with acute or convalescent COVID-19. Each CDR3 is given with its conserved first and last residue. Each record gives: J gene, V gene, clone size, CDR3 protein. Clone size appears in some rows only: once, few, many, or a class for an expanded clone.

J: TRBJ2-7; V: TRBV4-1; size: -; CDR3: CASSRGDSYEQYF
J: TRBJ1-4; V: TRBV4-1; size: -; CDR3: CASSQEYGESGLFF
J: TRBJ2-3; V: TRBV30; size: -; CDR3: CAWAAGGTITDTQYF
J: TRBJ1-6; V: TRBV5-6; size: -; CDR3: CASSRKQGPVSLHF
J: TRBJ1-1; V: TRBV6-5; size: -; CDR3: CASRDSGGGTEAFF
J: TRBJ1-2; V: TRBV5-4; size: once; CDR3: CASSSTTRPSGYTF
J: TRBJ2-5; V: TRBV6-6; size: -; CDR3: CASSQGGETQYF
J: TRBJ1-3; V: TRBV4-1; size: -; CDR3: CASSSPQGRGGNTIYF
J: TRBJ2-3; V: TRBV11-3; size: -; CDR3: CASSLGQGADTQYF
J: TRBJ2-1; V: TRBV28; size: -; CDR3: CASSFGGGAPSWGFF